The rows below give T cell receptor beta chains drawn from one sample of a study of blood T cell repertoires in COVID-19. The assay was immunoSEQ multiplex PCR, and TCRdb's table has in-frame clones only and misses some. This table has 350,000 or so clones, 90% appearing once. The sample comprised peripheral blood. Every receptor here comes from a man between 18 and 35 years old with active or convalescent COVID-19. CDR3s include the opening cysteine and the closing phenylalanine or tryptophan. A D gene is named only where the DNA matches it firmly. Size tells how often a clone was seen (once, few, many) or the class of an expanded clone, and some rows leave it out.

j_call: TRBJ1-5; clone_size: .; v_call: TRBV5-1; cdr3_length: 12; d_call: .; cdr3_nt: TGCGCCAGCAGGACCGACGGGCAGCCCCAGCATTTT; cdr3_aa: CASRTDGQPQHF
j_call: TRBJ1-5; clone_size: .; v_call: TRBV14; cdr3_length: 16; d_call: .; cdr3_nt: TGTGCCAGCAGCCACGTTATACGGGAAAACAATCAGCCCCAGCATTTT; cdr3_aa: CASSHVIRENNQPQHF
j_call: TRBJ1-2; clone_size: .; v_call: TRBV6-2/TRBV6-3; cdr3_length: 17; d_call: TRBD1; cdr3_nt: TGTGCCAGCAGTTACTCGCCCCGACAGGGGAAGAACTATGGCTACACCTTC; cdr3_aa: CASSYSPRQGKNYGYTF
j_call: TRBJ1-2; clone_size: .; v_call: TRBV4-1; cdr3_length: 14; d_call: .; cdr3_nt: TGCGCCAGCAGCCAAGTTCTTACAGACTATGGCTACACCTTC; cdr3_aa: CASSQVLTDYGYTF
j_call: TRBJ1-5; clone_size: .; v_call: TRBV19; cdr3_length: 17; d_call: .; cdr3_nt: TGTGCCAGTAGTATAGTAAATCAGGGATGGGGCAATCAGCCCCAGCATTTT; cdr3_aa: CASSIVNQGWGNQPQHF
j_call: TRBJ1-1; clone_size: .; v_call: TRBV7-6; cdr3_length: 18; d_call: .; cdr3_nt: TGTGCCAGCAGCCCAATAAAAGTTCAGGGGAGTATGAACACTGAAGCTTTCTTT; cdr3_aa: CASSPIKVQGSMNTEAFF
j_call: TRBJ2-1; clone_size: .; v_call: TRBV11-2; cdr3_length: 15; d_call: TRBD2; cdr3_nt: TGTGCCAGCAGCGGACTAGCGGGGAGATACAATGAGCAGTTCTTC; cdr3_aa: CASSGLAGRYNEQFF
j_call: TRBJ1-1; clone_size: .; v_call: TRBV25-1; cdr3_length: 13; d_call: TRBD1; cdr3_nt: TGTGCCAGCAGTGAATCAGGGGGCACTGAAGCTTTCTTT; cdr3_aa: CASSESGGTEAFF
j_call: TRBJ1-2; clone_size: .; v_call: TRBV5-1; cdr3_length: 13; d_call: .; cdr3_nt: TGCGCCAGCAGCTTCCAGGCTAACTATGGCTACACCTTC; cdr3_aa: CASSFQANYGYTF
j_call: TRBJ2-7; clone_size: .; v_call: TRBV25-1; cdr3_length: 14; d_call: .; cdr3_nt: TGTGCCAGCAGTGAATCAGGGGTACCTCGGGAGCAGTACTTC; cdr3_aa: CASSESGVPREQYF
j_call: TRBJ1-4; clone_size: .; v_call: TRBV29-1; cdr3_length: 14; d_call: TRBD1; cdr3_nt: TGCAGCGTTGTAGACAGGGGATCTTGGGAAAAACTGTTTTTT; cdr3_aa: CSVVDRGSWEKLFF
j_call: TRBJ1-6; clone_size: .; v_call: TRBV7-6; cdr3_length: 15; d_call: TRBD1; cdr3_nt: TGTGCCAGCAGCTGGACAGGTTCCGGGGATTCACCCCTCCACTTT; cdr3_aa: CASSWTGSGDSPLHF
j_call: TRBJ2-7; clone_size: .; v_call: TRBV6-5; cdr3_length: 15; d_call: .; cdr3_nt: TGTGCCAGCAGTTGGTCAAGGACTACTCGGGGCGAGCAGTACTTC; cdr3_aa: CASSWSRTTRGEQYF
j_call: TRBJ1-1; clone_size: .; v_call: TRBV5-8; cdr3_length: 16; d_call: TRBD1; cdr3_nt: TGTGCCAGCAGCTTCTTTTCCGGGACAGGGGACACTGAAGCTTTCTTT; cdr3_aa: CASSFFSGTGDTEAFF
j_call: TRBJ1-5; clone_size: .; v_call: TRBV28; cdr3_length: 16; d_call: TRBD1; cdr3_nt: TGTGCCAGCAGTTTCTCTTCGGGACAGGGAAATCAGCCCCAGCATTTT; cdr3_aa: CASSFSSGQGNQPQHF
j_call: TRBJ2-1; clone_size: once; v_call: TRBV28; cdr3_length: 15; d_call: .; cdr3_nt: TGTGCCACCTCCCTGTTCGGTCGTTCCTACAATGAGCAGTTCTTC; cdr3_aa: CATSLFGRSYNEQFF
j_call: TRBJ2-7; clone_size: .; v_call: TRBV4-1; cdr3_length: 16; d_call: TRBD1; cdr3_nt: TGCGCCAGCAGCCCCACGCTAGGGGGCGTATCCTACGAGCAGTACTTC; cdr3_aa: CASSPTLGGVSYEQYF
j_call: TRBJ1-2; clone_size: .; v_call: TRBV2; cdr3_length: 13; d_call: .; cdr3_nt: TGTGCCAGCAGTGAAAGGTCAGGGAATGGCTACACCTTC; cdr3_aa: CASSERSGNGYTF
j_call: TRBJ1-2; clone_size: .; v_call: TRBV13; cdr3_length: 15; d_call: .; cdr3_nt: TGTGCCAGCAGCTTAGTTTGGGGGCGAGGTGGCGGCTACACCTTC; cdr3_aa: CASSLVWGRGGGYTF
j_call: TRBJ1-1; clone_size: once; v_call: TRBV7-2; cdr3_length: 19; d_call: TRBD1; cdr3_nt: TGTGCCAGCAGCTCCAGACTCGGGACAGGTTCGGGGAGGGGCACTGAAGCTTTCTTT; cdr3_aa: CASSSRLGTGSGRGTEAFF
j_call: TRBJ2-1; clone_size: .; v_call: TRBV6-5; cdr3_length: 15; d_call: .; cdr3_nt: TGTGCCAGCAGACCACCAGGGTTCCCCTACAATGAGCAGTTCTTC; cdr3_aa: CASRPPGFPYNEQFF
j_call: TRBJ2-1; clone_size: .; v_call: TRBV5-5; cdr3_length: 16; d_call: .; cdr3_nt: TGTGCCAGCAGCTTGGATTACCAGGGGTGGGTAAATGAGCAGTTCTTC; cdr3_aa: CASSLDYQGWVNEQFF
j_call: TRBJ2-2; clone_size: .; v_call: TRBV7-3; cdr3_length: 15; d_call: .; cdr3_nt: TGTGCCAGCAGCCCGACGAGGGTTAACACCGGGGAGCTGTTTTTT; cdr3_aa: CASSPTRVNTGELFF
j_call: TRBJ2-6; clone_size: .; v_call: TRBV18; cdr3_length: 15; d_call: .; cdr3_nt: TGTGCCAGCTCACCAAGCCCCTCTGGGGCCAACGTCCTGACTTTC; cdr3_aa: CASSPSPSGANVLTF
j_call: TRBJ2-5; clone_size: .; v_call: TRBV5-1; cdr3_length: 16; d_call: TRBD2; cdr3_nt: TGCGCCAGCAGCTTGAGGTCCGGGAGGGCCCGAGAGACCCAGTACTTC; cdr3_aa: CASSLRSGRARETQYF
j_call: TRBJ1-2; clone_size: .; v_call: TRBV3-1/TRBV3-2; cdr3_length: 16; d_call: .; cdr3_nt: TGTGCCAGCAGCCACGGCGGGGGATCCCCAACTGTTGGCTACACCTTC; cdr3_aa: CASSHGGGSPTVGYTF
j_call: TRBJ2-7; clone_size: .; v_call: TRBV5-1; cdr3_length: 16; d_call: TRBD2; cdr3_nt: TGCGCCAGCAGCCTGAACGGCGGACTAGCGGTGGATGAGCAGTACTTC; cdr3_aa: CASSLNGGLAVDEQYF
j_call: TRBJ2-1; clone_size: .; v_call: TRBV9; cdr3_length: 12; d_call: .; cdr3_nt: TGTGCCAGCAGCCCCCATGATGAGGAGCAGTTCTTC; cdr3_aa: CASSPHDEEQFF
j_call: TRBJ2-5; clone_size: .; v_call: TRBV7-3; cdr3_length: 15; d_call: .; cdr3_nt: TGTGCCAGCAGCTTAAGTTCTAGCAGACAAGAGACCCAGTACTTC; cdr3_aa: CASSLSSSRQETQYF
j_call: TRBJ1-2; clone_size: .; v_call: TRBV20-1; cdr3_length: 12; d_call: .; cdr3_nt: TGCAGTGCTAGTCGCGTAGTGGAGGGCTACACCTTC; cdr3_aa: CSASRVVEGYTF
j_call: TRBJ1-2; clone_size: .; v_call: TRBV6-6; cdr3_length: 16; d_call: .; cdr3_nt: TGTGCCAGCAGTTACTCCACTAAGGCGGCGCAGGGTGGCTACACCTTC; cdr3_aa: CASSYSTKAAQGGYTF
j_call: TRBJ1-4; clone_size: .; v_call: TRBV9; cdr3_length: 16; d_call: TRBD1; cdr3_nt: TGTGCCAGCAGCGAGGGAGGACAGGGGGCCGTTGAAAAACTGTTTTTT; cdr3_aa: CASSEGGQGAVEKLFF
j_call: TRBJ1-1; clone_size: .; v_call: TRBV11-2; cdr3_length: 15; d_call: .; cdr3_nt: TGTGCCAGCAGCTTAGATGGCAGGGCAAACACTGAAGCTTTCTTT; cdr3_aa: CASSLDGRANTEAFF